The TCR beta chain described here comes from a study of PD-1 blockade in classical Hodgkin lymphoma. Time point described: cycle 4 day 1 (C4D1), after less than seven weeks of nivolumab. Each and every patient relapsed after autologous stem cell transplantation, and patients got differing brentuximab vedotin exposure. Trimming took 0 bases from V and 6 from J, leaving 9 bases between them. The length of the CDR3 is 15 residues. Germline V gene data show CDR1 as MNHEY and CDR2 as SVGAGI. Whole-study findings and limits: Reported baseline diversity: healthy donors highest, relapsed/refractory patients lowest. Complete responders had baseline diversity similar to newly diagnosed patients. A significant rise in TCR diversity was seen by C4D1 for CD4+ cells but not for CD8+ cells.

This clone has just one count. The target antigen is unknown. Here immunoSEQ multiplex PCR was the method, and the copy in TCRdb shows in-frame clones only, minus some. The data show approximately 52,000 clones, around nine tenths seen once. The chain uses TRBV6-5 and TRBJ1-6; tentative D call: TRBD1 (6 bases). The material sequenced was peripheral blood mononuclear cells (PBMCs), taken before the fourth cycle of nivolumab. This clonotype was obtained from a human donor with classical Hodgkin lymphoma. The CDR3 loop is CASSYSTGANSPLHF. Here the CDR3 DNA reads TGTGCCAGCAGTTACTCGACGGGGGCTAATTCACCCCTCCACTTT.